The present T cell receptor beta chain was sequenced within a study of shared clonotypes between healthy human individuals. As for the study in general: Researchers drew samples from a couple of women and a few men aged 18 to 49. Study results and caveats: The researchers took only blood, and tissue repertoires probably look different.

Donors comprised only Caucasian adults living in Nashville, Tennessee. In the sorted-subset replicate PCRs, 150 to 250 ng DNA, tens of thousands of T cell genomes, was used. Here immunoSEQ multiplex PCR was the method, and the copy in TCRdb shows in-frame clones only, minus some. The repertoire holds about a million clones, with around three quarters as singletons. In the case of this clone: Its antigen is undetermined.

The CDR3 runs to 18 residues. The sample consisted of memory CD4+ T cells from PBMCs. Subset reported: CD45RA-negative fraction. The receptor was isolated from a man aged 18 to 29 in good health. Some clones in this sample may be carry-over from other donors' samples. The chain couples TRBV21-1 to TRBJ2-4; TRBD2 is the table's D call, not checked against the DNA. TRBV21-1 is a pseudogene. The CDR3 DNA is TGTGCCAGCTATAGACACAGGGAGGGGCGGCTAGCCAAAAACATTCAGTACTTC. This codes for CASYRHREGRLAKNIQYF.